The T cell receptor beta chain described here comes from a study of identical twins. Germline V lookup: CDR1 SGHVS, CDR2 FQNEAQ. The V gene lost 11 bases and the J gene lost 8 bases, with 16 bases spanning the gap. The CDR3 length is 12 residues. TCRdb recomputed calls from the 5' RACE reads with MiXCR, one row per CDR3 protein. This sample yields some 560,000 distinct CDR3 sequences, of which around a tenth are seen a single time; 2.5% to 3.5% belongs to the top ten. A further study also used this sample, focusing on yellow fever vaccine responses in identical twins.

This chain joins TRBV7-8 and TRBJ2-1; possible D gene TRBD2, 7 bases. The material sequenced was PBMCs. This clonotype originated in a woman aged 18-29 years in good health. In DNA, the CDR3 is TGTGCCTCCAAGGGGGGGGGCTATGAGCAGTTCTTC. Amino acids: CASKGGGYEQFF.